This T cell receptor beta chain was documented in a study of cytomegalovirus exposure and HLA in healthy donors. Findings and caveats of the study: An apparent linkage of common viral pathogens to several of the most significant clusters emerged in a later analysis. HLA allele associations emerged for 17,000 or so TCR beta sequences in a later analysis, at 0.05 false discovery rate.

The PCR ran on 60 Vbeta and 13 Jbeta primers. Only in-frame clones appear in the TCRdb table, and some are missing; sequencing was by immunoSEQ multiplex PCR. The sample holds over 85,000 clones, around 68% seen once. About this clone: What it binds is not known.

As for the donors, each was a healthy bone marrow donor. After removal of 1 base from V and 0 bases from J, the junction contained 9 bases not matched to a gene. CDR1 and CDR2 (germline): SEHNR, FQNEAQ (reference sequence). The CDR3 consists of 18 residues. The clonotype originates from a female donor in good health and CMV-seronegative. This chain links TRBV7-9 with TRBJ2-4; the match to TRBD1 covers 7 bases. Material for sequencing was PBMCs. Here the CDR3 reads CASSLVLAAGGAKNIQYF. CDR3 sequence (DNA): TGTGCCAGCAGCTTAGTTCTCGCGGCAGGGGGAGCCAAAAACATTCAGTACTTC.